This entry lists 21 T cell receptor beta chains sequenced from one sample in a study of spatial heterogeneity in lung cancer. The time point denotes: sample taken at primary tumor resection. No antigen has been assigned to these receptors. Study conclusions and caveats: Counts of expanded alpha and beta TCRs within tumors tracked the tumor nonsynonymous mutation count.

One entry per CDR3 protein results from TCRdb running MiXCR on the 5' RACE reads. The table has about 3,000 distinct CDR3 sequences, 5.5% to 6.5% seen once. The sequencing here drew on lung tumor tissue, taken at surgery. The receptors stem from a female donor with early-stage non-small cell lung cancer.

In its sample, this clonotype ranks as medium-sized (0.01 to 0.1%). This sequence joins TRBV30 and TRBJ1-1; the D gene is possibly TRBD1 (5 bases). CDR3 size: 11 residues. Germline CDR1 GTSNPN, CDR2 SVGIG (reference sequence). Between the trimmed V and J ends, which lost 3 bases and 8 bases, there was a span of 10 bases. The CDR3 protein is CAWSRGLEAFF. The CDR3 DNA reads TGTGCCTGGAGCCGGGGACTGGAAGCTTTCTTT.

Relative to its sample, this clonotype is medium-sized. The gene calls are TRBV18 and TRBJ1-2; no definite D call. The germline V and J ends were trimmed by 3 bases and 4 bases, with 21 bases remaining between them. The CDR3 length is 17 residues. Per the germline V gene, CDR1 is KGHSH and CDR2 is LQKENI. The chain's CDR3 is CASSPGKEGSRPYGYTF. The CDR3 coding sequence is TGTGCCAGCTCACCCGGGAAGGAGGGATCGCGACCCTATGGCTACACCTTC. The whole variable domain, filled in from reference TRBV18 and TRBJ1-2, reads NAGVMQNPRHLVRRRGQEARLRCSPMKGHSHVYWYRQLPEEGLKFMVYLQKENIIDESGMPKERFSAEFPKEGPSILRIQQVVRGDSAAYFCASSPGKEGSRPYGYTFGSGTRLTVV.

In this sample, this clonotype is medium-sized. The V gene is TRBV27, the J gene TRBJ2-2, with 8 bases matching TRBD1. The CDR3 contains 15 residues. V lost 3 bases and J lost 7; bases outside the gene matches: 7. Germline V lookup: CDR1 MNHEY, CDR2 SMNVEV (reference sequence). The CDR3 DNA sequence: TGTGCCAGCAGTTTTTCCAGGGGGCTGGGCGGGGAGCTGTTTTTT. This translates into CASSFSRGLGGELFF.

This clonotype was counted many times. V usage is TRBV5-1 and J usage is TRBJ1-1; D is unclear. Trimming left V 4 bases short and J 0 bases short, with 7 bases between. Germline CDR1 reads SGHRS; CDR2 reads YFSETQ. The CDR3 contains 13 residues. The CDR3, as DNA: TGCGCCAGCAGCCTGGCAGTGAACACTGAAGCTTTCTTT. Translated: CASSLAVNTEAFF.

This clonotype has ten or more counts. V usage is TRBV3-1 and J usage is TRBJ2-1, with a weak D call TRBD1 (6 bases). The CDR3 contains 16 residues. From germline, CDR1 is LGHDT and CDR2 YNNKEL (reference sequence). Deletions cut 4 bases from V and 0 bases from J, with 13 bases between. The CDR3 protein is CASSPNRGSSYNEQFF. CDR3 DNA sequence: TGTGCCAGCAGCCCTAATAGGGGGAGCTCCTACAATGAGCAGTTCTTC.

This clonotype is categorized as medium-sized. V and J are TRBV28 and TRBJ1-5, with D hard to call. The ends were cut back, 8 bases at V and 4 bases at J, with 9 bases in the middle. The CDR3 length is 12 residues. Germline V gene data show CDR1 as MDHEN and CDR2 as SYDVKM. The CDR3 DNA follows: TGTGCCAGCGGAGTAGCAAATCAGCCCCAGCATTTT. Translated: CASGVANQPQHF.

Ten or more counts support this clonotype. J is TRBJ1-6 and V is TRBV11-2, with D possibly matching TRBD1 (6 bases). Germline-derived CDR1 and CDR2 are SGHAT and FQNNGV. There are 16 residues in the CDR3. V was shortened by 2 bases and J by 10 bases, with 18 bases between the two germline ends. CDR3 DNA: TGTGCCAGCAGCTTAACGGGGGCAGGGTGGAACTCACCCCTCCACTTT. This gives the protein CASSLTGAGWNSPLHF.

The chain combines TRBV20-1 with TRBJ2-4; perhaps TRBD1 as D (6 bases). Germline V gene data show CDR1 as DFQATT and CDR2 as SNEGSKA (reference sequence). The ends were cut back, 5 bases at V and 0 bases at J, with 14 bases in the middle. The CDR3 runs to 15 residues. CDR3 sequence (DNA): TGCAGTGCTCGAAGACAGGATTTAGCCAAAAACATTCAGTACTTC. Protein sequence: CSARRQDLAKNIQYF.

The genes are TRBV6-2 or TRBV6-3 and TRBJ2-1; 7 positions agree with TRBD2. V gave up 4 bases and J gave up 6 bases; unmatched junction bases: 6. The CDR3 is 14 amino acids. From germline, CDR1 is MNHEY and CDR2 SVGEGT. DNA of the CDR3: TGTGCCAGCAGTTTCGGGAGGACCGGCAATGAGCAGTTCTTC. Translating gives CASSFGRTGNEQFF.

V and J are TRBV30 and TRBJ2-5; no reliable D call. The V and J ends lost 1 base and 3 bases respectively, with 12 bases between them. Germline assignment: CDR1 GTSNPN and CDR2 SVGIG (reference sequence). The CDR3 loop spans 14 amino acids. The CDR3 loop is CAWSESQRKETQYF. In DNA form, the CDR3 reads TGTGCCTGGAGTGAGAGTCAGCGTAAAGAGACCCAGTACTTC.

This clonotype is deemed medium-sized. The rearrangement uses TRBV11-2 and TRBJ2-2, with 7 bases fitting TRBD2. This CDR3 comprises 14 residues. Germline loops: CDR1 SGHAT, CDR2 FQNNGV. V shed 1 base and J 6 bases; nucleotides not matched to a gene: 2. CDR3 DNA sequence: TGTGCCAGCAGCTTAGTCCGGGAGGCCGGGGAGCTGTTTTTT. It codes for CASSLVREAGELFF.

This clonotype is classed as medium-sized. J is TRBJ2-5 and V is TRBV4-2; TRBD1 agrees at 7 bases. Germline CDR1 is LGHNA and CDR2 is YNFKEQ. J was trimmed by 3 bases and V by 1 base; bases with no gene match: 5. The CDR3 covers 15 residues. The CDR3 DNA sequence: TGTGCCAGCAGCCAAGCGAGAGGGGGCAAAGAGACCCAGTACTTC. Its translation is CASSQARGGKETQYF.

This clonotype was counted ten times or more. The chain employs TRBV5-1 and TRBJ2-1; D is possibly TRBD2 (5 bases). CDR3 length: 14 amino acids. Germline CDR1 and CDR2: SGHRS and YFSETQ. V was shortened by 4 bases and J by 2 bases, with 10 bases between the two germline ends. The CDR3 DNA follows: TGCGCCAGCAGCGCAGCGGAGACCTACAATGAGCAGTTCTTC. It yields the protein CASSAAETYNEQFF.

This clonotype occurred many times. The chain joins TRBV5-1 to TRBJ2-5, with 7 positions matching TRBD1. Germline assignment: CDR1 SGHRS and CDR2 YFSETQ. The CDR3 length is 15 residues. V trimming: 3 bases; J trimming: 0 bases; junction bases outside the gene matches: 5. As DNA, the CDR3 is TGCGCCAGCAGCTGGGGGACAGCTGACCAAGAGACCCAGTACTTC. This translates into CASSWGTADQETQYF.

By sample share, this clonotype is medium-sized. The V gene is TRBV30, the J gene TRBJ2-2; the match to TRBD2 covers 12 bases. The CDR3 length is 15 residues. CDR1 is GTSNPN, CDR2 SVGIG, per germline (reference sequence). V was pared by 4 bases and J by 7 bases, with 7 bases of the junction left unmatched. The CDR3 protein is CAWNLAGGQGGELFF. CDR3 sequence (DNA): TGTGCCTGGAACCTAGCGGGAGGGCAAGGCGGGGAGCTGTTTTTT.

By proportion, this clonotype is medium-sized. The V gene is TRBV29-1, the J gene TRBJ1-5, with D uncertain. This CDR3 has 13 residues. Per the germline V gene, CDR1 is SQVTM and CDR2 is ANQGSEA. V was trimmed by 4 bases and J by 7 bases, leaving 14 bases between them. The CDR3 DNA follows: TGCAGCGTTGCGGGCAGCCCTGGGCAGCCCCAGCATTTT. Translation: CSVAGSPGQPQHF. Variable domain in full (rest from reference TRBV29-1 and TRBJ1-5): SAVISQKPSRDICQRGTSLTIQCQVDSQVTMMFWYRQQPGQSLTLIATANQGSEATYESGFVIDKFPISRPNLTFSTLTVSNMSPEDSSIYLCSVAGSPGQPQHFGDGTRLSIL.

In its sample, this clonotype ranks as medium-sized. The chain uses TRBV7-2 and TRBJ2-5, with 7 bases fitting TRBD2. The CDR3 has 13 residues. Germline CDR1 and CDR2: SGHTA and FQGNSA. The V segment lost 5 bases and the J segment 3 bases; nucleotides outside the gene matches: 3. The CDR3 coding sequence is TGTGCCAGCAGCACACTAGCGAAAGAGACCCAGTACTTC. Protein sequence: CASSTLAKETQYF.

Relative to its sample, this clonotype is medium-sized. The V call is TRBV27, the J call TRBJ2-5; D is perhaps TRBD1 or TRBD2 (5 bases each). The CDR3 extends over 14 amino acids. V was cut by 3 bases and J by 2 bases, with 10 bases left in between. CDR1 is MNHEY, CDR2 SMNVEV, per germline (reference sequence). Written as DNA, the CDR3 is TGTGCCAGCAGTTTCCGTGGGGGACAAGAGACCCAGTACTTC. It codes for CASSFRGGQETQYF.

In its sample, this clonotype ranks as medium-sized. This chain's CDR3 is CASRPTGTNTGELFF. The CDR3 nucleotides are TGTGCCAGCAGGCCGACAGGAACGAACACCGGGGAGCTGTTTTTT. The rearrangement links TRBV12-3 or TRBV12-4 to TRBJ2-2; perhaps TRBD1 as D (6 bases). The V gene lost 6 bases and the J gene lost 0 bases, with 11 bases spanning the gap. This CDR3 spans 15 amino acids.

Relative to its sample, this clonotype is large. The DNA for the CDR3 is TGTGCCAGCAGCTCCCGGGGGACCGAAACCGGGGAGCTGTTTTTT. Translating it yields CASSSRGTETGELFF. This rearrangement joins TRBV7-9 to TRBJ2-2, with D tentatively TRBD2 (6 bases). The CDR3 length is 15 residues. V lost 4 bases to trimming and J lost 5 bases, with 14 bases between them. The V gene's germline CDR1 is SEHNR and CDR2 FQNEAQ (reference sequence).

This clonotype is labeled medium-sized (0.01 to 0.1%). The chain employs TRBV19 and TRBJ1-5; D remains ambiguous. CDR3 length: 16 amino acids. V dropped 1 base and J dropped 0 bases, with 10 bases sitting between them. Germline V CDR1 and CDR2: LNHDA, SQIVND (reference sequence). This CDR3 is CASSIGPDNSNQPQHF. CDR3 nucleotides: TGTGCCAGTAGTATAGGGCCAGATAATAGCAATCAGCCCCAGCATTTT. Together with reference TRBV19 and TRBJ1-5, the CDR3 gives the full variable domain: DGGITQSPKYLFRKEGQNVTLSCEQNLNHDAMYWYRQDPGQGLRLIYYSQIVNDFQKGDIAEGYSVSREKKESFPLTVTSAQKNPTAFYLCASSIGPDNSNQPQHFGDGTRLSIL.